This T cell receptor (beta chain) originates from a study of T-cell memory formation after mild COVID-19. Overall study: Across donors, TCR clusters were largely donor specific.

TCRdb re-derived calls from the 5' RACE reads in MiXCR, one entry per CDR3 protein. This sample carries approximately 480,000 distinct CDR3 sequences, 18% of them seen once, and the ten largest clones take 12%. Germline CDR1 is DFQATT and CDR2 is SNEGSKA (reference sequence). The CDR3 is made up of 18 amino acids. After removal of 8 bases from V and 3 bases from J, the junction contained 23 bases not matched to a gene. Sequencing was performed on PBMCs or a T cell subset sorted from them (not recorded which). This TCR was recovered from an adult woman who had mild COVID-19 (a few samples of this study predate the infection). Cell type and time point are not known. The chain is built from TRBV20-1 and TRBJ2-7; 9 bases map to TRBD1. The DNA for the CDR3 is TGCAGTTCTGGGGGCCGGGACAGGGAAAGAGGAGGAGTCTACGAGCAGTACTTC. Translated, it gives CSSGGRDRERGGVYEQYF.